This T cell receptor beta chain was identified during a study of vaccination effects on CD4 cells after COVID-19. ViraFEST expansion of antigen-specific CD4+ T cells with viral peptide pools preceded sequencing. Cells that had been cultured for 9 to 10 days were the source of isolated CD4+ T cells. Two-dose BNT162b2 or mRNA-1273 vaccination was given to participants. Sequencing was performed with immunoSEQ multiplex PCR; in TCRdb, only in-frame clones are kept and a portion is missing. Here the sample spans 84,000 or so clones, roughly 80% being singletons. This CDR3 contains 13 residues. Germline V gene data show CDR1 as MGHDK and CDR2 as SYGVNS. A remark on this clone: Its antigen remains unidentified. One end of the junction varies from germline; a read error may be responsible.

This clonotype was obtained from a human donor who received a COVID-19 vaccine. This chain uses TRBV25-1 with TRBJ1-1; 8 nucleotides line up with TRBD1. The specimen comprised CD4+ T cells from PBMCs cultured with HCoV-OC43 spike peptides, sampled after COVID-19 vaccination. Documented subset: HCoV-OC43 spike overlapping peptide pool stimulation. This chain's CDR3 is CASRDRGDTEAFF. The CDR3 bases are TGTGCCAGCCGTGACAGGGGAGACACTGAAGCTTTCTTT.